This entry describes one T cell receptor beta chain. The sample originates from a study of blood T cell repertoires in COVID-19. At the level of the study: Samples representing acute and convalescent COVID-19 were sourced from the United States, Italy and Spain.

In the original workflow: Using reference gene primer amplification, nucleated cell counts were estimated. The data were produced by immunoSEQ multiplex PCR, yet TCRdb's version contains in-frame clones alone and is incomplete. That table gives V, J and clone size, and the DNA gave D and trimming. The table shows some 190,000 clones, with 80% occurring only once. The germline V gene has CDR1 SGHNT and CDR2 YYREEE (reference sequence). The CDR3 consists of 12 residues. Trimming removed 2 bases from V and 4 bases from J, with 4 bases in between. This clonotype was obtained from a man aged 60 to 75 with acute or convalescent COVID-19. Input material: peripheral blood. This chain links TRBV5-4 with TRBJ1-5; D is unclear. CDR3 in amino acids: CASSFLNQPQHF. CDR3 coding DNA: TGTGCCAGCAGCTTCTTAAATCAGCCCCAGCATTTT.